A single sample is the source of the 5 T cell receptor beta chains below, sequenced in a study of early T cells in non-severe SARS-CoV-2 infection. Each CDR3 protein is one row after TCRdb ran MiXCR on the 5' RACE reads. The table has about 110,000 distinct CDR3 sequences, 9% to 13% seen once; the top ten hold less than 3.5%. The source material was whole blood. Every receptor here comes from an adult who was a healthcare worker with PCR-confirmed SARS-CoV-2 infection or an uninfected control (not recorded which).

This clonotype was observed at least ten times. V is TRBV7-2 and J is TRBJ2-7; a possible D gene is TRBD1 (5 bases). Trimming took off 2 bases at V and 5 bases at J, with 10 bases between the two ends. The CDR3 covers 13 residues. CDR1 is SGHTA, CDR2 FQGNSA, per germline. The CDR3 sequence: CASSLRSRDEQYF. The CDR3 DNA reads as TGTGCCAGCAGCTTACGGTCCAGGGACGAGCAGTACTTC.

This chain connects TRBV7-9 to TRBJ1-4; D remains ambiguous. Germline lookup yields CDR1 SEHNR and CDR2 FQNEAQ (reference sequence). This CDR3 is built from 15 residues. Trimming pared 5 bases from V and 2 bases from J, leaving 12 bases between. The CDR3, as DNA: TGTGCCAGCAGCCTGTTCACTAGCACTAATGAAAAACTGTTTTTT. Amino acid sequence: CASSLFTSTNEKLFF.

This clonotype was seen at least ten times. This rearrangement joins TRBV19 to TRBJ2-1; TRBD2 might be the D (6 bases). V lost 0 bases, J lost 4 bases, and 16 bases lay in between. Germline V gene lookup returns CDR1 LNHDA and CDR2 SQIVND (reference sequence). CDR3 size: 17 residues. The CDR3 spells CASSIERGGVSYNEQFF. For the CDR3, the DNA is TGTGCCAGTAGTATAGAGCGCGGCGGGGTATCTTACAATGAGCAGTTCTTC.

This clonotype was counted at least ten times. The V and J genes are TRBV9 and TRBJ2-1; D remains ambiguous. The V gene lost 7 bases and the J gene lost 6 bases, with 20 bases spanning the gap. This CDR3 has 15 amino acids. Germline lookup yields CDR1 SGDLS and CDR2 YYNGEE. CDR3 nucleotides: TGTGCCAGCTCTCGAGACGGTCGATCGTTCAATGAGCAGTTCTTC. Protein sequence: CASSRDGRSFNEQFF. The full variable domain, with the rest looked up from reference TRBV9 and TRBJ2-1, is DSGVTQTPKHLITATGQRVTLRCSPRSGDLSVYWYQQSLDQGLQFLIQYYNGEERAKGNILERFSAQQFPDLHSELNLSSLELGDSALYFCASSRDGRSFNEQFFGPGTRLTVL.

In this sample, this clonotype turned up a few times. The gene calls are TRBV7-6 and TRBJ1-5; D unresolved. The CDR3 spans 14 residues. Germline CDR1 reads SGHVS; CDR2 reads FNYEAQ. Trimming took off 1 base at V and 6 bases at J, with 10 bases between the two ends. Here the CDR3 reads CASSLDPGFQPQHF. The CDR3, as DNA: TGTGCCAGCAGCTTAGATCCGGGGTTTCAGCCCCAGCATTTT.